This T cell receptor (beta chain) appears in the sequencing data of a study of shared clonotypes between healthy human individuals. Broader study findings: Sequencing depth was predicted to influence how clonotypes are shared among donors. Specimens sampled were limited to blood, with tissue repertoires likely differing. Shared clonotypes across all four donors exceeded non-shared ones in generation probability.

Selected positively for CCR7 and CD45RO-negative, naive CD8 cells excluded terminally differentiated effector memory CD45RA+ cells. As regards this clone: The target antigen is unknown.

Germline loops: CDR1 SGHDN, CDR2 FVKESK. The ends were cut back, 4 bases at V and 6 bases at J, with 7 bases in the middle. The CDR3 extends over 11 amino acids. Splitting of each subset's genomic DNA was done evenly across several immunoSEQ plates. Assay: immunoSEQ multiplex PCR; the TCRdb copy retains only in-frame clones and omits some. The data show about 590,000 clones, 95% to 96% seen once. The V call is TRBV14, the J call TRBJ2-7, with D unclear. This TCR was recovered from a woman in her thirties in good health. Source material: naive CD8+ T cells sorted from blood. CDR3 nucleotides: TGTGCCAGCAGCCCCGGTCTCGAGCAGTACTTC. It yields the protein CASSPGLEQYF.